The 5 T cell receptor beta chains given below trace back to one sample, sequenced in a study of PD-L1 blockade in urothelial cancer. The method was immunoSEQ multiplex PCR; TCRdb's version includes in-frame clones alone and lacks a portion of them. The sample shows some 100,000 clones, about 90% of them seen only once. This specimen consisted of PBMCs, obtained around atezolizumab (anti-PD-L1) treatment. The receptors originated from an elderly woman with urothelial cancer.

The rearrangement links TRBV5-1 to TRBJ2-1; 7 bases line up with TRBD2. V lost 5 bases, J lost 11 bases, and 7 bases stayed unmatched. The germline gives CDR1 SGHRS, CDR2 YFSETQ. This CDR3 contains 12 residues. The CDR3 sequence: CASRRTSVKQFF. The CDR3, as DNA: TGCGCCAGCAGACGTACTAGCGTCAAGCAGTTCTTC.

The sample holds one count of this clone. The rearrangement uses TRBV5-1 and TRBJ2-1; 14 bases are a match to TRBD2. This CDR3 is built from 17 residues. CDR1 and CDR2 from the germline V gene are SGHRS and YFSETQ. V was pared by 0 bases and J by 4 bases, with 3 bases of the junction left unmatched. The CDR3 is CASSLEGLAGVYNEQFF. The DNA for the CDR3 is TGCGCCAGCAGCTTGGAGGGACTAGCGGGAGTTTACAATGAGCAGTTCTTC.

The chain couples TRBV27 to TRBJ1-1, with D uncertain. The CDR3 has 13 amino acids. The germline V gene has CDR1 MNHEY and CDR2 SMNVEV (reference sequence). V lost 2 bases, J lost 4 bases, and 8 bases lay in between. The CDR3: CASSLGEGTEAFF. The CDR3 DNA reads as TGTGCCAGCAGTTTAGGTGAGGGCACTGAAGCTTTCTTT.

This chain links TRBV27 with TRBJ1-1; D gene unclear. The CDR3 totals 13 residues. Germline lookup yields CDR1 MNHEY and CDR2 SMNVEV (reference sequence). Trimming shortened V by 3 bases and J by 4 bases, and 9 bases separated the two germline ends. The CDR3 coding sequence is TGTGCCAGCAGTTTCTGGACTGGCACTGAAGCTTTCTTT. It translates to CASSFWTGTEAFF.

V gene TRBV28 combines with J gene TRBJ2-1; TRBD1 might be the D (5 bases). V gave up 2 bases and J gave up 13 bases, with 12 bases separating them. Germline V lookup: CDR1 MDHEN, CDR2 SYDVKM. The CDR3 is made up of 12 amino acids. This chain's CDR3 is CASSLGVGLQFF. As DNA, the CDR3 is TGTGCCAGCAGTTTAGGAGTGGGGCTACAGTTCTTC.